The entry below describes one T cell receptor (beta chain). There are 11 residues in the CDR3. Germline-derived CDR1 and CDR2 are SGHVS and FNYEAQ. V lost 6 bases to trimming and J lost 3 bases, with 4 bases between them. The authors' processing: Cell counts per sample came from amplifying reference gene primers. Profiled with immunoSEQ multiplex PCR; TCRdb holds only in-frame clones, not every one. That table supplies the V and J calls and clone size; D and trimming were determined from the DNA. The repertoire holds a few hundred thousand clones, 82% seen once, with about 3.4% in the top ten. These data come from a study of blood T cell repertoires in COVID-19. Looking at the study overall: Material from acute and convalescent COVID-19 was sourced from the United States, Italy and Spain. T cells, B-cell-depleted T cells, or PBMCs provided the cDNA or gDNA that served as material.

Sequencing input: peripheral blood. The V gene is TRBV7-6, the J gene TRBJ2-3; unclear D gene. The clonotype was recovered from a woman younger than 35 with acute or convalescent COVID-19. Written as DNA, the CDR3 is TGTGCCAGCAGTTCGACAGATACGCAGTATTTT. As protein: CASSSTDTQYF.